The present entry profiles one T cell receptor beta chain with its context. Trimming cost V 1 base and J 5 bases; bases outside gene matches: 8. Germline V gene data show CDR1 as DFQATT and CDR2 as SNEGSKA (reference sequence). This CDR3 contains 15 residues. The data were obtained in a study of blood T cells in healthy people across ages. Then a second PCR, running about 7 to 11 cycles, was carried out with a sample-barcoded 5' primer and a J-beta primer mix. MiXCR was run by TCRdb on the 5' RACE reads, yielding one entry per CDR3 protein. The repertoire holds about 1.8 million distinct CDR3 sequences, roughly 49% seen once, with about 2.1% in the top ten.

V usage is TRBV20-1 and J usage is TRBJ2-5; 9 positions agree with TRBD1. The sample comprised blood. The clonotype comes from a woman aged 40 to 49 in good health. The CDR3 loop is CSARGYRGLGETQYF. DNA for the CDR3: TGCAGTGCTAGAGGCTACAGGGGGCTGGGGGAGACCCAGTACTTC.